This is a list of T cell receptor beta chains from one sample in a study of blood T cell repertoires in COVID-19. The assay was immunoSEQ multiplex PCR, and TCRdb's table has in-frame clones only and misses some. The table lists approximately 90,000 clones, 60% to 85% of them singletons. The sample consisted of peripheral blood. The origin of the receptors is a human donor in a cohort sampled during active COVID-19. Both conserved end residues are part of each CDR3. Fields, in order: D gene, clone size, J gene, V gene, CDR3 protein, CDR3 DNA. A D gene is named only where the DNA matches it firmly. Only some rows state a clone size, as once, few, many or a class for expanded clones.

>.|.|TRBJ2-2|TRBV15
CATSRDSSRRSGELFF
TGTGCCACCAGCAGAGACTCATCAAGGAGGTCCGGGGAGCTGTTTTTT
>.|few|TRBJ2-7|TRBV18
CASSTAQGIFYEQYF
TGTGCCAGCTCAACAGCACAGGGCATTTTCTACGAGCAGTACTTC
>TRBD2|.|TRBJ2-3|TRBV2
CASRDREGRDTQYF
TGTGCCAGCAGGGATCGGGAGGGCCGAGATACGCAGTATTTT
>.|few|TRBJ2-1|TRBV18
CASSPIKRISYNEQFF
TGTGCCAGCTCACCCATCAAGCGGATCTCCTACAATGAGCAGTTCTTC
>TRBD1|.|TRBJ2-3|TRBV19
CASKRRDRDPDTQYF
TGTGCCAGTAAAAGGCGGGACAGGGACCCAGATACGCAGTATTTT
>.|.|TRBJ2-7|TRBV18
CASSPTGPEQYF
TGTGCCAGCTCTCCCACAGGGCCCGAGCAGTACTTC
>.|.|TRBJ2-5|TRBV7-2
CASSYSRETQYF
TGTGCCAGCAGCTACAGCCGGGAGACCCAGTACTTC
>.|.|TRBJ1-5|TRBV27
CASRPQGGFPQPQHF
TGTGCCAGCAGACCCCAAGGAGGGTTCCCTCAGCCCCAGCATTTT
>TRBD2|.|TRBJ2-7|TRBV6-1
CASSEFTSGSNNEQYF
TGTGCCAGCAGTGAATTTACTAGCGGGAGCAACAACGAGCAGTACTTC
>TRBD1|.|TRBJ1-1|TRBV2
CASTPDRGYRTEAFF
TGTGCCAGCACCCCGGACAGGGGGTATCGCACTGAAGCTTTCTTT
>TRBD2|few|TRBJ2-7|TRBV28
CASSFGLAEYEQYF
TGTGCCAGCAGTTTCGGGCTAGCGGAATACGAGCAGTACTTC
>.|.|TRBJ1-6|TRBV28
CASSMPQGTAYNSPLHF
TGTGCCAGCAGTATGCCACAGGGAACTGCCTATAATTCACCCCTCCACTTT
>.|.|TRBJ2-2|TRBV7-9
CASSPVGGFNTGELFF
TGTGCCAGCAGCCCTGTGGGGGGTTTCAACACCGGGGAGCTGTTTTTT
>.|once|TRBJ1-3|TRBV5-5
CASSLGLGGVEGNTIYF
TGTGCCAGCAGCTTGGGCCTGGGAGGGGTAGAAGGAAACACCATATATTTT
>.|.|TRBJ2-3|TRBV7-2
CASSLEWGYADTQYF
TGTGCCAGCAGCTTGGAGTGGGGCTATGCAGATACGCAGTATTTT
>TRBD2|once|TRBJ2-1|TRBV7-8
CASSPRLAGGNEQFF
TGTGCCAGCAGCCCTCGACTAGCGGGTGGAAATGAGCAGTTCTTC
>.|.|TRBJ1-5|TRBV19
CASSIAGASNQPQHF
TGTGCCAGTAGTATAGCAGGGGCTAGCAATCAGCCCCAGCATTTT
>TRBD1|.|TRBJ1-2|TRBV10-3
CATSEGAAPVYGYTF
TGTGCCACCAGTGAGGGGGCAGCACCGGTCTATGGCTACACCTTC
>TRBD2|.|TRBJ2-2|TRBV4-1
CASSQEGLVVGELFF
TGCGCCAGCAGCCAAGAAGGACTAGTGGTCGGGGAGCTGTTTTTT
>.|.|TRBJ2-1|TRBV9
CASSPLVGGLGEQFF
TGTGCCAGCAGCCCGTTAGTGGGGGGTCTAGGTGAGCAGTTCTTC
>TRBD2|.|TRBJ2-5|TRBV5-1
CASSNRFVMGGETQYF
TGCGCCAGCAGCAACCGGTTCGTAATGGGGGGGGAGACCCAGTACTTC
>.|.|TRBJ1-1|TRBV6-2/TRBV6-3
CASSLWVRGTEAFF
TGTGCCAGCAGTCTTTGGGTTCGGGGAACTGAAGCTTTCTTT
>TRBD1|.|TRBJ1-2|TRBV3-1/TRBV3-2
CASSQQNRGWNYGYTF
TGTGCCAGCAGCCAACAAAACAGGGGTTGGAACTATGGCTACACCTTC
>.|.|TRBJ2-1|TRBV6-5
CASRPPGASYNEQFF
TGTGCCAGCAGGCCCCCGGGAGCCTCCTACAATGAGCAGTTCTTC
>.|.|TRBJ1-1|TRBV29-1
CSVEEAVVRTEAFF
TGCAGCGTTGAAGAGGCAGTTGTGAGGACTGAAGCTTTCTTT
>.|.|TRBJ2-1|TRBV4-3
CASSQDSARREQFF
TGCGCCAGCAGCCAAGATTCTGCGCGTCGTGAGCAGTTCTTC
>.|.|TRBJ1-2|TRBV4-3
CASSQDQASYYGYTF
TGCGCCAGCAGCCAAGATCAGGCGAGTTACTATGGCTACACCTTC
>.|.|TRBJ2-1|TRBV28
CASSSGTSFYNEQFF
TGTGCCAGCAGTTCCGGTACTAGCTTCTACAATGAGCAGTTCTTC
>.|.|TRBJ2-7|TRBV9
CASSAGGAYEQYF
TGTGCCAGCAGCGCGGGTGGAGCCTACGAGCAGTACTTC
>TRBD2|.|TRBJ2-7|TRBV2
CASKIGIAGDEQYF
TGTGCCAGCAAAATCGGAATAGCGGGAGACGAGCAGTACTTC
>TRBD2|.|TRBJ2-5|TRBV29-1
CSVELLAGTGANQETQYF
TGCAGCGTTGAACTACTAGCGGGAACAGGAGCTAACCAAGAGACCCAGTACTTC
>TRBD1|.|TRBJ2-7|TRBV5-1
CASSVGNFGTGAEQYF
TGCGCCAGCAGCGTAGGGAACTTTGGGACAGGGGCCGAGCAGTACTTC
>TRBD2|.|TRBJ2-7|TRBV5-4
CASSPTVAGADEQYF
TGTGCCAGCAGCCCCACCGTAGCGGGAGCCGACGAGCAGTACTTC
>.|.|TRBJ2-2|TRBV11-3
CASSLDRVDTGELFF
TGTGCCAGCAGCTTAGACAGGGTGGACACCGGGGAGCTGTTTTTT
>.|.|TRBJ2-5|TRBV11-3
CASSLGRLETQYF
TGTGCCAGCAGCTTGGGGAGACTTGAGACCCAGTACTTC
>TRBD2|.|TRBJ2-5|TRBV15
CATSRRSSGSETQYF
TGTGCCACCAGCAGACGATCTAGCGGGAGTGAGACCCAGTACTTC
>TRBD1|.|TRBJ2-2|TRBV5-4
CASSSGQGARTGELFF
TGTGCCAGCAGCTCCGGACAGGGGGCGCGCACCGGGGAGCTGTTTTTT
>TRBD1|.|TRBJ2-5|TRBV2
CASSEQDRGETQYF
TGTGCCAGCAGTGAACAGGACAGGGGTGAGACCCAGTACTTC
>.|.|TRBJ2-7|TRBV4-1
CASSQDGASGYEQYF
TGCGCCAGCAGCCAAGACGGAGCGTCGGGCTACGAGCAGTACTTC
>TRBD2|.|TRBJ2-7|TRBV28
CATGAGLVYEQYF
TGTGCCACCGGAGCGGGATTGGTCTACGAGCAGTACTTC
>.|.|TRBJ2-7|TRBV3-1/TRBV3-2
CASSSFAGHEQYF
TGTGCCAGCAGTTCTTTTGCAGGGCACGAGCAGTACTTC